This passage covers 17 T cell receptor beta chains from one sample sequenced in a study of control samples from healthy donors and cancer patients. Using immunoSEQ multiplex PCR, the repertoire was profiled, and TCRdb retains in-frame clones only, with some absent. The table includes around 130,000 clones, about 95% detected once. Source material: blood. The receptors originated from a young man in good health.

This chain joins TRBV14 and TRBJ2-3, with a possible D match to TRBD1 (5 bases). Germline V lookup: CDR1 SGHDN, CDR2 FVKESK. The CDR3 covers 14 residues. Trimming removed 0 bases at V and 7 bases at J, with 11 bases between. The CDR3 bases are TGTGCCAGCAGCCAAGATACAGGACCTAATACGCAGTATTTT. Amino acid sequence: CASSQDTGPNTQYF. Together with reference TRBV14 and TRBJ2-3, the CDR3 gives the full variable domain: EAGVTQFPSHSVIEKGQTVTLRCDPISGHDNLYWYRRVMGKEIKFLLHFVKESKQDESGMPNNRFLAERTGGTYSTLKVQPAELEDSGVYFCASSQDTGPNTQYFGPGTRLTVL.

This clone has just a few counts. The V and J genes are TRBV9 and TRBJ1-5; D uncertain. Looked up from germline, CDR1 is SGDLS and CDR2 is YYNGEE. The CDR3 extends over 14 amino acids. V lost 0 bases and J 7 bases, leaving 11 bases between the germline ends. This CDR3 reads CASSVGSGDQPQHF. The CDR3 DNA is TGTGCCAGCAGCGTAGGATCAGGAGACCAGCCCCAGCATTTT.

As regards this clone: Other DNA sequences from this sample encode an identical CDR3 as well. The genes are TRBV5-6 and TRBJ2-7; 7 bases are a match to TRBD2. Germline CDR1 reads SGHDT; CDR2 reads YYEEEE. J lost 6 bases, V lost 0 bases, and 9 bases had no gene match. This CDR3 spans 15 amino acids. CDR3 sequence reads: CASSLAGGLGGEQYF. For the CDR3, the DNA is TGTGCCAGCAGCTTGGCGGGCGGACTAGGAGGCGAGCAGTACTTC.

The genes are TRBV5-5 and TRBJ2-7, with D tentatively TRBD1 (5 bases). V was trimmed by 0 bases and J by 1 base, leaving 8 bases between them. Germline lookup yields CDR1 SGHKS and CDR2 YYEKEE (reference sequence). The CDR3 is 14 residues long. The CDR3 here is CASSLAQGSYEQYF. CDR3 in DNA: TGTGCCAGCAGCTTGGCTCAGGGATCCTACGAGCAGTACTTC.

V is TRBV30 and J is TRBJ1-5; 7 nucleotides line up with TRBD1. V shed 1 base, J shed 6 bases, and the junction held 3 bases outside the gene matches. Germline V gene data show CDR1 as GTSNPN and CDR2 as SVGIG (reference sequence). The CDR3 runs 13 residues. As DNA, the CDR3 is TGTGCCTGGAGTGAACAGGGGACTCAGCCCCAGCATTTT. Amino acids: CAWSEQGTQPQHF.

The V gene is TRBV28, the J gene TRBJ1-1; maybe TRBD1 (6 bases). Germline CDR1 is MDHEN and CDR2 is SYDVKM. V gave up 5 bases and J gave up 6 bases, with 22 bases separating them. The CDR3 length is 16 residues. Here the CDR3 DNA reads TGTGCCAGCAGTACCTCGGGGGCTGGGGGGAGGCCTGAAGCTTTCTTT. Its translation: CASSTSGAGGRPEAFF.

The chain carries TRBV27 and TRBJ2-3; 10 positions match TRBD2. J lost 1 base, V lost 3 bases, and 4 bases had no gene match. Germline V gives CDR1 MNHEY, CDR2 SMNVEV (reference sequence). The CDR3 runs to 16 residues. The CDR3: CASSFWLAGGTDTQYF. The CDR3 nucleotides read TGTGCCAGCAGTTTCTGGCTAGCGGGGGGCACAGATACGCAGTATTTT.

The chain is built from TRBV15 and TRBJ1-1; D may be TRBD1 (5 bases). Trimming shortened V by 5 bases and J by 0 bases, and 19 bases separated the two germline ends. CDR3 length: 17 amino acids. CDR1 and CDR2 from the germline V gene are LNHNV and YYDKDF (reference sequence). The CDR3 coding sequence is TGTGCCACCAGCCCCGGGGGGGTAATGGGCATGAACACTGAAGCTTTCTTT. It specifies CATSPGGVMGMNTEAFF.

The V call is TRBV19, the J call TRBJ1-5; D may be TRBD1 (6 bases). The CDR3 runs 15 residues. Per germline, CDR1 LNHDA and CDR2 SQIVND (reference sequence). Trimming removed 2 bases at V and 6 bases at J, with 14 bases between. The CDR3 spells CASSISQGVLQPQHF. CDR3 bases: TGTGCCAGTAGTATATCACAGGGAGTTCTTCAGCCCCAGCATTTT.

The chain carries TRBV9 and TRBJ2-3; no clear D. This CDR3 has 12 amino acids. The germline V and J ends were trimmed by 2 bases and 3 bases, with 4 bases remaining between them. CDR1 and CDR2 (germline): SGDLS, YYNGEE. CDR3 in DNA: TGTGCCAGCAGCGTCCCGACAGATACGCAGTATTTT. This sequence encodes CASSVPTDTQYF.

V gene TRBV6-5 combines with J gene TRBJ2-7; 9 nucleotides line up with TRBD1. Unmatched junction bases numbered 12, after V lost 6 bases and J lost 6 bases. The CDR3 runs 15 residues. Germline V gene data show CDR1 as MNHEY and CDR2 as SVGAGI. The CDR3 loop reads CASRPTTGTGSEQYF. The CDR3 bases are TGTGCCAGCAGGCCTACTACCGGGACAGGGAGCGAGCAGTACTTC.

The chain recombines TRBV19 with TRBJ1-1; D is possibly TRBD1 (5 bases). Trimming cost V 4 bases and J 0 bases, with 15 bases left between them. Germline-derived CDR1 and CDR2 are LNHDA and SQIVND (reference sequence). The CDR3 totals 16 residues. CDR3 DNA sequence: TGTGCCAGTAGTAAAATCCGGGACCCGGTGAACACTGAAGCTTTCTTT. Translated: CASSKIRDPVNTEAFF. The whole variable domain, remainder taken from reference TRBV19 and TRBJ1-1, is DGGITQSPKYLFRKEGQNVTLSCEQNLNHDAMYWYRQDPGQGLRLIYYSQIVNDFQKGDIAEGYSVSREKKESFPLTVTSAQKNPTAFYLCASSKIRDPVNTEAFFGQGTRLTVV.

The chain combines TRBV28 with TRBJ2-1, with no clear D. Trimming stripped 6 bases from V and 4 bases from J, with 19 bases between. CDR1 and CDR2 from the germline V gene are MDHEN and SYDVKM. There are 16 residues in the CDR3. The CDR3 DNA follows: TGTGCCAGCAGCCTCCCGGGTTTAGCTCCATACAATGAGCAGTTCTTC. Translating gives CASSLPGLAPYNEQFF.

V and J are TRBV14 and TRBJ1-2; the D is unclear. V was cut by 5 bases and J by 4 bases, with 8 bases left in between. The CDR3 is 12 residues long. Germline CDR1 and CDR2: SGHDN and FVKESK. CDR3 amino acids: CASSGDGYGYTF. DNA of the CDR3: TGTGCCAGCAGCGGGGATGGCTATGGCTACACCTTC. Full variable domain (remainder filled in from reference TRBV14 and TRBJ1-2): EAGVTQFPSHSVIEKGQTVTLRCDPISGHDNLYWYRRVMGKEIKFLLHFVKESKQDESGMPNNRFLAERTGGTYSTLKVQPAELEDSGVYFCASSGDGYGYTFGSGTRLTVV.

With respect to this clone: This sample includes further DNA sequences coding for the same CDR3. J is TRBJ2-7 and V is TRBV6-2 or TRBV6-3; 8 bases map to TRBD2. Germline values: CDR1 MNHEY, CDR2 SVGEGT. V was clipped by 5 bases and J by 0 bases; unmatched bases: 3. The CDR3 sequence is 14 residues long. In nucleotides, the CDR3 is TGTGCCAGCAGTCCCCGGGGGGGCTCCTACGAGCAGTACTTC. Its protein product is CASSPRGGSYEQYF.

The rearrangement links TRBV2 to TRBJ1-1, with D unresolved. This CDR3 spans 14 amino acids. The V end was cut by 8 bases, the J end by 2 bases, with 15 bases between. The germline V gene encodes CDR1 SNHLY and CDR2 FYNNEI. For the CDR3, the DNA is TGTGCCAGCGGCGGGGAGGGTGGTAACACTGAAGCTTTCTTT. It translates to CASGGEGGNTEAFF.

The gene calls are TRBV7-2 and TRBJ2-2; tentative D call: TRBD2 (5 bases). The ends were cut back, 6 bases at V and 2 bases at J, with 10 bases in the middle. Looked up from germline, CDR1 is SGHTA and CDR2 is FQGNSA. The CDR3 contains 14 residues. In DNA, the CDR3 is TGTGCCAGCAGTTGGCTAGCCAACACCGGGGAGCTGTTTTTT. Protein sequence: CASSWLANTGELFF.